A selection of T cell receptor beta chains follows, all from one sample in a study of blood T cell repertoires in COVID-19. TCRdb's copy holds only in-frame clones and misses some; the assay was immunoSEQ multiplex PCR. Of approximately 120,000 clones in the sample, 75% to 90% were seen once. The sample was PBMCs or T cells enriched from blood (not recorded which). The receptors were sampled from a man under 40 who had recovered from COVID-19. CDR3s include the opening cysteine and the closing phenylalanine or tryptophan. D genes are given only for firm matches. Rows may omit the clone size; those that give it use once, few, many or a size class.

.	TRBV24-1	TRBJ1-2	.	TGTGCCACCAGTGACCCCAGGGTTCCAGGCGGCTACACCTTC	CATSDPRVPGGYTF
.	TRBV28	TRBJ1-3	.	TGTGCCTGGAGTAGGGCAGGGGCGGTGGGAAACACCATATATTTT	CAWSRAGAVGNTIYF
.	TRBV3-1/TRBV3-2	TRBJ2-5	.	TGTGCCAGCCGAGACAACTTATCAGGGAAAGAGACCCAGTACTTC	CASRDNLSGKETQYF
.	TRBV6-1	TRBJ1-6	.	TGTGCCACACGTAACGACAGAAACGATTCACCCCTCCACTTT	CATRNDRNDSPLHF
once	TRBV24-1	TRBJ2-3	.	TGTGCCACCAGGGCAGGGGACACAGATACGCAGTATTTT	CATRAGDTDTQYF
.	TRBV5-1	TRBJ2-1	TRBD2	TGCGCCAGCAGTCCGGGACTAGCCAACAATGAGCAGTTCTTC	CASSPGLANNEQFF
.	TRBV5-1	TRBJ2-7	TRBD2	TGCGCCAGCTGCCCGGGACTAGCGGGAGGGGGGTACGACTCCTACGAGCAGTACTTC	CASCPGLAGGGYDSYEQYF
.	TRBV4-1	TRBJ2-5	TRBD1	TGCGCCAGCAGCCAAGTGGTGACAGGGGGACGTTCGCGGACCCAGTACTTC	CASSQVVTGGRSRTQYF
.	TRBV9	TRBJ2-5	.	TGTGCCAGCAGCGTAGTAGGGGCGGACCAAGAGACCCAGTACTTC	CASSVVGADQETQYF
.	TRBV12-3/TRBV12-4	TRBJ1-5	.	TGTGCCAGCAGCCGACAGGAGAATCAGCCCCAGCATTTT	CASSRQENQPQHF
few	TRBV29-1	TRBJ1-2	TRBD1	TGCAGCGCCATACAGGGGCCCTATGGCTACACCTTC	CSAIQGPYGYTF
.	TRBV10-3	TRBJ2-3	TRBD2	TGTGCCATCAGTGACGTGGTAGCGGGGGGGCTATGGACAGATACGCAGTATTTT	CAISDVVAGGLWTDTQYF
.	TRBV6-5	TRBJ2-3	TRBD2	TGTGCCTCCCTGGACCAGCGGGAGATGACAGATACGCAGTATTTT	CASLDQREMTDTQYF
.	TRBV6-5	TRBJ2-7	.	TGTGCCAGCAGAAAAAACAGGGAAGGCGAGCAGTACTTC	CASRKNREGEQYF
.	TRBV5-1	TRBJ1-2	TRBD1	TGCGCCAGCAGCCCCGACAGGGTGGGTTCGGGCTACACCTTC	CASSPDRVGSGYTF
.	TRBV4-1	TRBJ2-5	.	TGCGCCAGCAGCCAAGATTGGGGGGGGCCCGGGGAGACCCAGTACTTC	CASSQDWGGPGETQYF
.	TRBV11-2	TRBJ2-1	TRBD2	TGTGCCAGCAGCTTGAGTCCGGGACTAGCGGGACCGTCCTACAATGAGCAGTTCTTC	CASSLSPGLAGPSYNEQFF
.	TRBV2	TRBJ1-5	TRBD1	TGTGCCAGCACGGGGAGGACAGGGGGCAATCAGCCCCAGCATTTT	CASTGRTGGNQPQHF
.	TRBV2	TRBJ1-1	.	TGTGCCAGCGTTAGTTCAGGGCGCACTGAAGCTTTCTTT	CASVSSGRTEAFF
few	TRBV5-4	TRBJ2-3	TRBD2	TGTGCCAGCAGCTTGGGGGGACTAGGCACAGATACGCAGTATTTT	CASSLGGLGTDTQYF
.	TRBV5-4	TRBJ1-2	.	TGTGCCAGCAGCGCCGGACAGTCTAACTATGGCTACACCTTC	CASSAGQSNYGYTF
.	TRBV9	TRBJ2-3	TRBD2	TGTGCCAGCAGCGTAGAGGGGGTTCGAGTAGCGGGAGAATCCGATACGCAGTATTTT	CASSVEGVRVAGESDTQYF
.	TRBV11-3	TRBJ2-1	TRBD2	TGTGCCAGCAGCTTAGGGAATAGCGGGAGAGCGGGGGACAATGAGCAGTTCTTC	CASSLGNSGRAGDNEQFF
.	TRBV2	TRBJ1-5	.	TGTGCCAGCAGAACCAGGGATGGGAGCAATCAGCCCCAGCATTTT	CASRTRDGSNQPQHF